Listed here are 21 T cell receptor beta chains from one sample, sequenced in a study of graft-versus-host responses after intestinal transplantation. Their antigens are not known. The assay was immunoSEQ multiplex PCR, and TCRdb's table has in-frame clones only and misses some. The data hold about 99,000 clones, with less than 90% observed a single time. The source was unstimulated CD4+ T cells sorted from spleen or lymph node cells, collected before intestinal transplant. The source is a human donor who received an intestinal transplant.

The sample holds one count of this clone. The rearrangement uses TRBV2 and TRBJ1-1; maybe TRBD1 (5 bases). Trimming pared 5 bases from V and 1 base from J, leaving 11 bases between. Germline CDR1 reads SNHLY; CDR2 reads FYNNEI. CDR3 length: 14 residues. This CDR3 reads CASSPGTANTEAFF. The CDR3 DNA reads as TGTGCCAGCAGTCCCGGGACGGCGAACACTGAAGCTTTCTTT.

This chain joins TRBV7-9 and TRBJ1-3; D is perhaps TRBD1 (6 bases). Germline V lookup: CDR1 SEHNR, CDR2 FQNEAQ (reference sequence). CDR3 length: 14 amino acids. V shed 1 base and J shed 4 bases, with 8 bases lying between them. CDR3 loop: CASSLDRAGNTIYF. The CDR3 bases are TGTGCCAGCAGCTTAGACAGGGCCGGAAACACCATATATTTT.

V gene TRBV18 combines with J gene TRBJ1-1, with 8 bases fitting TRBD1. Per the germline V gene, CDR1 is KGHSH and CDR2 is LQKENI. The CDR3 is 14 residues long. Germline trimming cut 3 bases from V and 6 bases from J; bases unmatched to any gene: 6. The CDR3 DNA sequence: TGTGCCAGCTCACCGGGACAGGATAGGCCTGAAGCTTTCTTT. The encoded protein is CASSPGQDRPEAFF.

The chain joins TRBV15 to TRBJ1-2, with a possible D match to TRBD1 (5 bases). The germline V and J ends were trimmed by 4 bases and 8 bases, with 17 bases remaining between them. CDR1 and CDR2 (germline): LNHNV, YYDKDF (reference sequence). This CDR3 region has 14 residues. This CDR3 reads CATSTDQGGEGYTF. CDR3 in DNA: TGTGCCACCAGCACGGACCAAGGAGGGGAAGGCTACACCTTC. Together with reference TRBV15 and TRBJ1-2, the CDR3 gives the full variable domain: DAMVIQNPRYQVTQFGKPVTLSCSQTLNHNVMYWYQQKSSQAPKLLFHYYDKDFNNEADTPDNFQSRRPNTSFCFLDIRSPGLGDTAMYLCATSTDQGGEGYTFGSGTRLTVV.

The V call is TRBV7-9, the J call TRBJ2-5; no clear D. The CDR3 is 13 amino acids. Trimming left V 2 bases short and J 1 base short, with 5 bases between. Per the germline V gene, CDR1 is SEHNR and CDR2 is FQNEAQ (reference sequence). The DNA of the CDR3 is TGTGCCAGCAGCTTACGGGCCCAAGAGACCCAGTACTTC. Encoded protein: CASSLRAQETQYF.

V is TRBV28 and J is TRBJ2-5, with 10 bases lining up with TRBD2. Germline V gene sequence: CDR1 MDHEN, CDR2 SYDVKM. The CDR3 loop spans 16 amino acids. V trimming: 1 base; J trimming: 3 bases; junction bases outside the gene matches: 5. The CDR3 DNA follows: TGTGCCAGCAGTTTATTCTCTAGCGGGAGAGAAGAGACCCAGTACTTC. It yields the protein CASSLFSSGREETQYF.

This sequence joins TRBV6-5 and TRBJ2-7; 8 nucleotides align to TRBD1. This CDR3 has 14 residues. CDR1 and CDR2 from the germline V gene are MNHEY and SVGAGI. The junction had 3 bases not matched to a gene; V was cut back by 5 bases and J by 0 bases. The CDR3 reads CASSAGTGSYEQYF. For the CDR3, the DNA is TGTGCCAGCAGTGCCGGGACAGGCTCCTACGAGCAGTACTTC.

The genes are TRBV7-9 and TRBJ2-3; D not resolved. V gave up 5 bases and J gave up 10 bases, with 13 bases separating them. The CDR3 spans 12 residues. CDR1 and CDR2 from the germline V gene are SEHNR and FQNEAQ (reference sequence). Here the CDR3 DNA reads TGTGCCAGCAGCCCCGGGCTATATGCGCAGTATTTT. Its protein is CASSPGLYAQYF.

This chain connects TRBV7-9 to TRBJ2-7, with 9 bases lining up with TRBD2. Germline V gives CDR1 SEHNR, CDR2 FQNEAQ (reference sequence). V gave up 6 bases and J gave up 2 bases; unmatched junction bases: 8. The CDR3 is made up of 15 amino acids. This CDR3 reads CASSSTSGLTYEQYF. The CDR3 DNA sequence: TGTGCCAGCAGTTCCACTAGCGGGCTGACCTACGAGCAGTACTTC. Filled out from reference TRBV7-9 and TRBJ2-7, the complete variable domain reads DTGVSQNPRHKITKRGQNVTFRCDPISEHNRLYWYRQTLGQGPEFLTYFQNEAQLEKSRLLSDRFSAERPKGSFSTLEIQRTEQGDSAMYLCASSSTSGLTYEQYFGPGTRLTVT.

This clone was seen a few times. The CDR3 DNA reads as TGCGCCAGCAGCCAAGCGGACAGGTGGGGAAACACCATATATTTT. This translates into CASSQADRWGNTIYF. V and J are TRBV4-1 and TRBJ1-3, with 7 bases fitting TRBD1. Germline loops: CDR1 MGHRA, CDR2 YSYEKL. V was clipped by 1 base and J by 4 bases; unmatched bases: 4. This CDR3 has 15 amino acids.

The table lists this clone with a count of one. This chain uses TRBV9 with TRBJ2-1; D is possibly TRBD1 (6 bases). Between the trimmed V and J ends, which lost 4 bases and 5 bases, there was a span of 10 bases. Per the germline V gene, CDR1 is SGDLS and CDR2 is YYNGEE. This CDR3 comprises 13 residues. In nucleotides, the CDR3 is TGTGCCAGCAGCAGGACAGCTAACAATGAGCAGTTCTTC. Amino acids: CASSRTANNEQFF.

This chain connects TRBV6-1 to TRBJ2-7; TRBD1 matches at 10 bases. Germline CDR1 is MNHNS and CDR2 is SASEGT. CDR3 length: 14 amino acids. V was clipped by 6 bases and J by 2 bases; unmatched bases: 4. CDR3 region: CASRDRGITYEQYF. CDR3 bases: TGTGCCAGCAGGGACAGGGGGATAACCTACGAGCAGTACTTC.

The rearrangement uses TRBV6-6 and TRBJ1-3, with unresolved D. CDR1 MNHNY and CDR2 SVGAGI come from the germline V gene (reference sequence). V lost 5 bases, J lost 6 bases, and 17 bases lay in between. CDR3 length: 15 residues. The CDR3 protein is CASSKQSGLPNTIYF. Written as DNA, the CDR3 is TGTGCCAGCAGTAAGCAGTCGGGATTGCCAAACACCATATATTTT.

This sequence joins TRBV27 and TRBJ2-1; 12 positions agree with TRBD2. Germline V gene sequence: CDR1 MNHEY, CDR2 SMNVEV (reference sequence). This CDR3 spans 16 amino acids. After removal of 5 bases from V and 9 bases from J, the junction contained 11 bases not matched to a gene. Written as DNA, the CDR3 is TGTGCCAGCAGTCACACTAGCGGGGGGCTCACGGGTGAGCAGTTCTTC. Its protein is CASSHTSGGLTGEQFF.

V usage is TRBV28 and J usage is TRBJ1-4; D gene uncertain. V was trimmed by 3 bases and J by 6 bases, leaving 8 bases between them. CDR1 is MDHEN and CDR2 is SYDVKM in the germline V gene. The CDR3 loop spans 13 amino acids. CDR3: CASSFSFYEKLFF. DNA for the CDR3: TGTGCCAGCAGTTTCTCCTTTTATGAAAAACTGTTTTTT.

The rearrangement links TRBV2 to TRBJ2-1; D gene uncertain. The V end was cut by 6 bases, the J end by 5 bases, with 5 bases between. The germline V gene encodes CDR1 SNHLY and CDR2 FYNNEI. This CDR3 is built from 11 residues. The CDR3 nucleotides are TGTGCCAGCAGGGGGAACAATGAGCAGTTCTTC. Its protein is CASRGNNEQFF.

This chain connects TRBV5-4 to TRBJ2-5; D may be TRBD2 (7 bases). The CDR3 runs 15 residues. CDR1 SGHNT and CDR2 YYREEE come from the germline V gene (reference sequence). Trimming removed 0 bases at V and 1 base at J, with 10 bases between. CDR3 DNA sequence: TGTGCCAGCAGCTTGGAGGGAGGGGGCCAAGAGACCCAGTACTTC. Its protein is CASSLEGGGQETQYF.

The DNA of the CDR3 is TGTGCCAGCAGCTCGGGGAACACTGAAGCTTTCTTT. Translation gives CASSSGNTEAFF. This sequence joins TRBV6-6 and TRBJ1-1, with D hard to call. This CDR3 is built from 12 residues. Trimming took 6 bases from V and 1 from J, leaving 6 bases between them. Germline V gives CDR1 MNHNY, CDR2 SVGAGI (reference sequence).

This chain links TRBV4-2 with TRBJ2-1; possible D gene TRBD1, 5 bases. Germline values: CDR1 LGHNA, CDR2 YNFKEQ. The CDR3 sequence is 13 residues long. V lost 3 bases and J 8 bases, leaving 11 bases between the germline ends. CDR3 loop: CASSQVGADEQFF. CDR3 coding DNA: TGTGCCAGCAGCCAGGTTGGGGCCGATGAGCAGTTCTTC.

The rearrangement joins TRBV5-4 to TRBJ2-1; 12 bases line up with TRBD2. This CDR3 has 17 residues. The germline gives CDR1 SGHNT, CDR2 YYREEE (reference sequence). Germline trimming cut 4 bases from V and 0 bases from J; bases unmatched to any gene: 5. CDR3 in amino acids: CASSRGLAGSSYNEQFF. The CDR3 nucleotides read TGTGCCAGCAGCCGAGGACTAGCGGGGAGCTCCTACAATGAGCAGTTCTTC.

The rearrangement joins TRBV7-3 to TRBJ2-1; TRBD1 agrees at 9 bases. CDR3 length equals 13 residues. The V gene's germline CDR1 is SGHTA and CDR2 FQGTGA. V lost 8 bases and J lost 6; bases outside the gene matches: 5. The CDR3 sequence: CASSLQGANEQFF. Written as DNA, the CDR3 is TGTGCCAGCTCGTTACAGGGGGCCAATGAGCAGTTCTTC.